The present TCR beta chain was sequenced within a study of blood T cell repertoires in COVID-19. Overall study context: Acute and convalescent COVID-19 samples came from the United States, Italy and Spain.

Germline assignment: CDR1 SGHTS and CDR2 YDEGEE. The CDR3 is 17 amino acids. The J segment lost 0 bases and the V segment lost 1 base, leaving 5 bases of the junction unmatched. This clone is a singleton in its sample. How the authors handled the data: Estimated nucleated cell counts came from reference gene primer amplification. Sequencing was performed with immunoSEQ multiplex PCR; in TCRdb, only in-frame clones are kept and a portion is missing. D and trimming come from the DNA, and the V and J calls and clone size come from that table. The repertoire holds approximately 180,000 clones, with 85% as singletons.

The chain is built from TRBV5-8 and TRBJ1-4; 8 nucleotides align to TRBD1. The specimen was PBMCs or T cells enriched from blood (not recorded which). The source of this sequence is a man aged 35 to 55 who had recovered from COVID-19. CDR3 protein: CASSLRTGISTNEKLFF. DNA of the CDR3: TGTGCCAGCAGCTTGAGGACAGGGATTTCAACTAATGAAAAACTGTTTTTT.